This T cell receptor (beta chain) came from a study of blood T cell repertoires in COVID-19 (TCRdb year 2020). Broadly, across the study: Collaborator samples came from the United States, Italy and Spain and covered acute and convalescent phases of COVID-19. The prospective study material was composed of cDNA or gDNA derived from T cells, B-cell-depleted T cells, or PBMCs. The dataset comprised deeply sampled blood TCRbeta repertoires from subjects exposed to, actively infected with, or recovered from COVID-19. The repertoires were made available in a free public database intended to serve as a resource for research on the immune response to SARS-CoV-2. Samples came from the ongoing ImmuneRACE study (first 160 participants) plus 1,254 subjects from 6 global collaborators. The sample metadata nearly always contained a de-identified subject ID, COVID-19 status, age in years and sex. Where HLA class I and class II types were available, the types were taken from metadata supplied by the sample provider, not from assay-based typing. Findings and caveats that apply to the study as a whole: The amount of clinical and demographic metadata varied by source and participant and was provided uncurated.

Collaborating institutions collected whole blood in K2EDTA tubes following their own protocols. For TCRbeta analysis, collaborators shipped samples as frozen whole blood, isolated PBMCs, or DNA extracted from either of those sample types. The CDR3, from cysteine to phenylalanine, totals 17 residues. The only DNA kept is the CDR3, 51 bases in frame from the first base. TCRbeta CDR3 regions were amplified from genomic DNA by means of the immunoSEQ Assay, a bias-controlled multiplex PCR. For the original study's pipeline: The number of nucleated cells in each sample was estimated from the amplification of reference gene primers within the assay. To quantify the absolute abundance of each unique TCRbeta CDR3 rearrangement, sequence reads were collapsed and filtered. For each sample, productive Simpson clonality was calculated by taking the square root of Simpson's diversity index across productive rearrangements. Held by TCRdb, this immuneACCESS table contains in-frame sequences only and omits some clones. Under half of the omission traces to an unresolved V gene where checked; the cause of the rest is unknown. D and trimming come from the DNA, and the V and J calls and clone size come from that table. This sample gives about 53,000 clones in total; just under 85% of them show up just once. 13% to 15% of the sample goes to the ten largest clones.

As to this clone: Its binding antigen is unknown. The input lacks base qualities; no much larger clone sits a single base away.

Sequencing was carried out using peripheral blood. Recombination connected TRBV21-1 to TRBJ2-1; TRBD1 is taken as the D call from the table, unchecked against the DNA. TRBV21-1 is given as a pseudogene. The sequence was obtained from a human donor in a cohort sampled during active COVID-19. The CDR3 region reads CASSKVLDREAYNEQFF. The bases are TGTGCCAGCAGCAAAGTTCTCGACAGGGAAGCCTACAATGAGCAGTTCTTC.